The source of this T cell receptor (beta chain) is a study of T cells after yellow fever vaccination. This clonotype was detected many times. Its target is not known. Synthesis of TCR cDNA relied on 5'RACE template switching, which attached a universal primer site and UMIs. TCRdb re-derived calls from the 5' RACE reads in MiXCR, one entry per CDR3 protein. The profile shows about 400,000 distinct CDR3 sequences, about 9.9% of them singletons. General study results and limits: Booster samples showed a return of most primary-vaccination clones (around 96% CD4, roughly 85% CD8). Among all clonotypes, a small share was observed in both CD4 and CD8 compartments.

V dropped 7 bases and J dropped 7 bases, with 14 bases sitting between them. CDR3 length equals 13 residues. The sequence came from a man aged 18 to 35 who received the YFV17D yellow fever vaccine. This sequence joins TRBV12-3 or TRBV12-4 and TRBJ1-5, with D possibly being TRBD1 (6 bases). This specimen consisted of PBMCs, obtained on the day of the first yellow fever vaccination. CDR3 nucleotides: TGTGCCAGCACCGTGGGGGGGCCCCAGCCCCAGCATTTT. Its translation is CASTVGGPQPQHF.